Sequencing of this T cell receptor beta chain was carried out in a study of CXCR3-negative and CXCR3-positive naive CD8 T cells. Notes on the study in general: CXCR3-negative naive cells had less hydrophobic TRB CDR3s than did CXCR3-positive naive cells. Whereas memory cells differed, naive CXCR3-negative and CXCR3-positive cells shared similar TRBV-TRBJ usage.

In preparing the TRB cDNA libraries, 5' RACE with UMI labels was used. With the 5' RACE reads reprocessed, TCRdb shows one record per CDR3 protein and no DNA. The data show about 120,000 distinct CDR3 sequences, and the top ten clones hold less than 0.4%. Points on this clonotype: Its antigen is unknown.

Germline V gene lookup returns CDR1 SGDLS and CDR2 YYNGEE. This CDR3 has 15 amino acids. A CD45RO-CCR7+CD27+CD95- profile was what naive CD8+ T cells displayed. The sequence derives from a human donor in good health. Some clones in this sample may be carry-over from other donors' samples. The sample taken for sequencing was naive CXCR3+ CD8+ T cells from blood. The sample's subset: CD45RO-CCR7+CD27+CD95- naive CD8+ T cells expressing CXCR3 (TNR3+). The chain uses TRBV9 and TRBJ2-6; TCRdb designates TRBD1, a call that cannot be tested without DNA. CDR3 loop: CASSDRASGANVLTF.